These T cell receptor beta chains were read from a single sample in a study of shared clonotypes between healthy human individuals. Assay: immunoSEQ multiplex PCR; the TCRdb copy retains only in-frame clones and omits some. The table lists approximately 940,000 clones, 70% to 85% of them singletons. The sample was memory CD4+ T cells sorted from blood. These receptor sequences come from a man aged 18-30 years in good health. Each CDR3 is given with its conserved first and last residue. A D gene is named only where the DNA matches it firmly. Clone size is given for some rows only: seen once, a few or many times, or a class if the clone is expanded.

cdr3_aa cdr3_nt v_call clone_size j_call d_call
CASSSRTGTYEQYF TGTGCCAGCAGTTCCAGGACAGGGACCTACGAGCAGTACTTC TRBV28 NA TRBJ2-7 TRBD1
CASSLTTGQQYF TGTGCCAGCAGCTTGACGACAGGGCAGCAGTACTTC TRBV5-6 NA TRBJ2-7 TRBD1
CASSHRVPVGHIQYF TGTGCCAGCAGCCACCGGGTCCCAGTGGGGCACATTCAGTACTTC TRBV6-4 once TRBJ2-4 NA
CASSLGGLKTEAFF TGCGCCAGCAGCCTGGGAGGGCTGAAGACTGAAGCTTTCTTT TRBV5-1 NA TRBJ1-1 NA
CASSPTLGYEQYF TGTGCCAGCTCACCAACGTTAGGTTACGAGCAGTACTTC TRBV18 few TRBJ2-7 NA
CASSLEGRTDTQYF TGCGCCAGCAGCTTGGAGGGCCGCACAGATACGCAGTATTTT TRBV5-1 NA TRBJ2-3 NA
CASSLDGVSGDTQYF TGTGCCAGCAGCTTAGATGGTGTTAGCGGGGATACGCAGTATTTT TRBV7-9 NA TRBJ2-3 TRBD2
CASSKRSSGDYGYTF TGTGCCAGTAGTAAGAGATCTTCGGGGGACTATGGCTACACCTTC TRBV19 once TRBJ1-2 NA
CASSPLVGTGSSIEQFF TGTGCCAGCTCACCACTAGTGGGGACAGGGTCATCTATTGAGCAGTTCTTC TRBV18 NA TRBJ2-1 TRBD1
CASSYSTGYEQFF TGTGCCAGCAGTTACTCCACAGGGTATGAGCAGTTCTTC TRBV6-5 NA TRBJ2-1 NA
CASSYSWDDGYEQYF TGTGCCAGCAGTTACAGTTGGGACGATGGCTACGAGCAGTACTTC TRBV6-5 NA TRBJ2-7 NA
CASSGQGERAGYTF TGTGCCAGCTCAGGACAGGGGGAAAGGGCTGGCTACACCTTC TRBV18 NA TRBJ1-2 TRBD1
CASSQVTGIGSAEQYF TGTGCCAGCAGCCAAGTTACGGGCATAGGGTCGGCCGAGCAGTACTTC TRBV14 NA TRBJ2-7 NA
CASSVNQGSEAFF TGTGCCAGCAGTGTAAACCAGGGGAGTGAAGCTTTCTTT TRBV2 NA TRBJ1-1 NA
CASRRLADYNEQFF TGTGCCAGCAGGAGACTAGCAGACTACAATGAGCAGTTCTTC TRBV27 NA TRBJ2-1 TRBD2
CASSYLQFPDTQYF TGTGCCAGCAGTTACCTCCAGTTTCCAGATACGCAGTATTTT TRBV6-6 NA TRBJ2-3 NA
CASSVSGGGYYEQYF TGCGCCAGCAGTGTTAGCGGGGGGGGATACTACGAGCAGTACTTC TRBV10-2 NA TRBJ2-7 TRBD2
CASSPRGDGNSPLHF TGTGCCAGCTCACCACGGGGTGACGGCAATTCACCCCTCCACTTT TRBV18 NA TRBJ1-6 NA
CASSEWGGVNQPQHF TGTGCCAGCAGTGAATGGGGAGGGGTAAATCAGCCCCAGCATTTT TRBV2 NA TRBJ1-5 NA
CAWSVGQGNAQYF TGTGCCTGGAGTGTAGGGCAGGGGAATGCCCAGTACTTC TRBV30 NA TRBJ2-5 NA